A selection of T cell receptor beta chains follows, all from one sample in a study of cytomegalovirus exposure and HLA in healthy donors. TCRdb's table, derived via immunoSEQ multiplex PCR, lists solely in-frame clones and lacks some. Here the sample spans approximately 130,000 clones, approximately 87% being singletons. Sequencing input: PBMCs. The receptor source for this set is a man aged 40-50 years in good health and CMV-seronegative. CDR3s include the opening cysteine and the closing phenylalanine or tryptophan. The D gene is left open where the match is weak. Clone size appears in some rows only: once, few, many, or a class for an expanded clone.

CDR3nt: TGTGCCAGCAGCATACAGGGAGTTGCAACTAATGAAAAACTGTTTTTT; CDR3aa: CASSIQGVATNEKLFF; v_gene: TRBV7-8; j_gene: TRBJ1-4; d_gene: .; abundance: .
CDR3nt: TGCGCCAGCAGCTCGCGGTCCTCCAACACTGAAGCTTTCTTT; CDR3aa: CASSSRSSNTEAFF; v_gene: TRBV5-1; j_gene: TRBJ1-1; d_gene: .; abundance: once
CDR3nt: TGTGCCAGCAGCTTGGTTGGCAGGGGGGCAATCGACGAGCAGTACTTC; CDR3aa: CASSLVGRGAIDEQYF; v_gene: TRBV5-6; j_gene: TRBJ2-7; d_gene: .; abundance: once
CDR3nt: TGCGCCAGCAGCCAGGGGGGGACCGGTGAAAATGAGCAGTTCTTC; CDR3aa: CASSQGGTGENEQFF; v_gene: TRBV4-1; j_gene: TRBJ2-1; d_gene: TRBD2; abundance: once
CDR3nt: TGTGCCAGCAGCGTAGCGACAGGGCTAGAGACCCAGTACTTC; CDR3aa: CASSVATGLETQYF; v_gene: TRBV9; j_gene: TRBJ2-5; d_gene: TRBD1; abundance: .
CDR3nt: TGTGCCAGCAGCTTAAGCGGGGCTAGCGGATCCTACGAGCAGTACTTC; CDR3aa: CASSLSGASGSYEQYF; v_gene: TRBV7-9; j_gene: TRBJ2-7; d_gene: TRBD2; abundance: .
CDR3nt: TGCGCCAGCAGCCCTGGAGACGGAGGGTCCCTCCAAGAGACCCAGTACTTC; CDR3aa: CASSPGDGGSLQETQYF; v_gene: TRBV5-1; j_gene: TRBJ2-5; d_gene: .; abundance: .
CDR3nt: TGTGCCAGCAGCCCCGGACAGGGCTACGAGCAGTACTTC; CDR3aa: CASSPGQGYEQYF; v_gene: TRBV9; j_gene: TRBJ2-7; d_gene: TRBD1; abundance: .
CDR3nt: TGCGCCAGCAGCTTGCGGGAGGGGGCTTGGTACGAGCAGTACTTC; CDR3aa: CASSLREGAWYEQYF; v_gene: TRBV5-1; j_gene: TRBJ2-7; d_gene: .; abundance: .
CDR3nt: TGTGCCAGCAGGACAGGGGGCACCTATGGCTACACCTTC; CDR3aa: CASRTGGTYGYTF; v_gene: TRBV28; j_gene: TRBJ1-2; d_gene: TRBD1; abundance: .
CDR3nt: TGTGCCAGCAGCGAGGGACTCGACAATGAGCAGTTCTTC; CDR3aa: CASSEGLDNEQFF; v_gene: TRBV11-2; j_gene: TRBJ2-1; d_gene: .; abundance: .
CDR3nt: TGCGCCAGCAGCTTGGGGGAGGACTCCTACGAGCAGTACTTC; CDR3aa: CASSLGEDSYEQYF; v_gene: TRBV5-1; j_gene: TRBJ2-7; d_gene: .; abundance: .
CDR3nt: TGTGCCAGCAGGGGGACAGCCAACTATGGCTACACCTTC; CDR3aa: CASRGTANYGYTF; v_gene: TRBV6-5; j_gene: TRBJ1-2; d_gene: TRBD1; abundance: .
CDR3nt: TGCGCCAGCAGCCAAGACGGCGGGGGCTCCTACGAGCAGTACTTC; CDR3aa: CASSQDGGGSYEQYF; v_gene: TRBV4-1; j_gene: TRBJ2-7; d_gene: TRBD2; abundance: .
CDR3nt: TGTGCCAGCAGCTTAGCGAGGACTAGTAATTCACCCCTCCACTTT; CDR3aa: CASSLARTSNSPLHF; v_gene: TRBV7-2; j_gene: TRBJ1-6; d_gene: .; abundance: .
CDR3nt: TGTGCCAGCAGCTACGACAGCTCAACTAATGAAAAACTGTTTTTT; CDR3aa: CASSYDSSTNEKLFF; v_gene: TRBV7-2; j_gene: TRBJ1-4; d_gene: .; abundance: .
CDR3nt: TGTGCCAGTAGTATCCCCCGGGGGTCGAACTATGGCTACACCTTC; CDR3aa: CASSIPRGSNYGYTF; v_gene: TRBV19; j_gene: TRBJ1-2; d_gene: .; abundance: .
CDR3nt: TGTGCCAGCAGCCTCTTAGGGGGCGAGCAGTACTTC; CDR3aa: CASSLLGGEQYF; v_gene: TRBV13; j_gene: TRBJ2-7; d_gene: .; abundance: .
CDR3nt: TGTGCCAGCAGTTATGAGGCAGATGGCTACACCTTC; CDR3aa: CASSYEADGYTF; v_gene: TRBV6-6; j_gene: TRBJ1-2; d_gene: .; abundance: .
CDR3nt: TGTGCCAGCAGTGACACCTTGGGGGGCACTGAAGCTTTCTTT; CDR3aa: CASSDTLGGTEAFF; v_gene: TRBV6-4; j_gene: TRBJ1-1; d_gene: .; abundance: .
CDR3nt: TGTGCCACCAGCAGAAGACAAAGCTCTGGAAACACCATATATTTT; CDR3aa: CATSRRQSSGNTIYF; v_gene: TRBV15; j_gene: TRBJ1-3; d_gene: .; abundance: .
CDR3nt: TGTGCCAGCAGCCTCGGACAGGGAAGTTACTATGGCTACACCTTC; CDR3aa: CASSLGQGSYYGYTF; v_gene: TRBV6-5; j_gene: TRBJ1-2; d_gene: TRBD1; abundance: .
CDR3nt: TGTGCCAGCAGCTTATTCCTAGCGGGGGCCAATGAGCAGTTCTTC; CDR3aa: CASSLFLAGANEQFF; v_gene: TRBV7-2; j_gene: TRBJ2-1; d_gene: TRBD2; abundance: .
CDR3nt: TGTGCCAGCAGCTTACTAGCGGGAGGCACAGATACGCAGTATTTT; CDR3aa: CASSLLAGGTDTQYF; v_gene: TRBV7-9; j_gene: TRBJ2-3; d_gene: TRBD2; abundance: .
CDR3nt: TGTGCTAGTGGTTTACACGGGGGGGAGACCCAGTACTTC; CDR3aa: CASGLHGGETQYF; v_gene: TRBV12-5; j_gene: TRBJ2-5; d_gene: TRBD2; abundance: once
CDR3nt: TGTGCCAGCAGGGGGACAGGATCTAATGAGCAGTTCTTC; CDR3aa: CASRGTGSNEQFF; v_gene: TRBV6-5; j_gene: TRBJ2-1; d_gene: TRBD1; abundance: .
CDR3nt: TGTGCCAGCAGCCCCTCGACAGGGACAGGTGGAAACACCATATATTTT; CDR3aa: CASSPSTGTGGNTIYF; v_gene: TRBV7-6; j_gene: TRBJ1-3; d_gene: TRBD1; abundance: once
CDR3nt: TGTGCCAGCAGTCCCGGGACTAGCGGAGAGGACGACCCGGACGAGCAGTACTTC; CDR3aa: CASSPGTSGEDDPDEQYF; v_gene: TRBV27; j_gene: TRBJ2-7; d_gene: TRBD2; abundance: .
CDR3nt: TGTGCCAGTACCCCCTACCGAAGAGGGTTTACGGGTTCACCCCTCCACTTT; CDR3aa: CASTPYRRGFTGSPLHF; v_gene: TRBV19; j_gene: TRBJ1-6; d_gene: .; abundance: few
CDR3nt: TGTGCCAGCAGCCCTCAGACAGGACCTACCTACGAGCAGTACTTC; CDR3aa: CASSPQTGPTYEQYF; v_gene: TRBV7-9; j_gene: TRBJ2-7; d_gene: .; abundance: .
CDR3nt: TGTGCCAGCAGTACTCCGGGGGACAGAACCGATCAGCCCCAGCATTTT; CDR3aa: CASSTPGDRTDQPQHF; v_gene: TRBV28; j_gene: TRBJ1-5; d_gene: TRBD1; abundance: .
CDR3nt: TGTGCCAGCAGCTTACTGGGACAGGGGGATGTCAATGAGCAGTTCTTC; CDR3aa: CASSLLGQGDVNEQFF; v_gene: TRBV11-1; j_gene: TRBJ2-1; d_gene: TRBD1; abundance: .
CDR3nt: TGTGCCAGCAGTTACTCGGAGACTAGCGGACCAGGGTGGCAGTTCTTC; CDR3aa: CASSYSETSGPGWQFF; v_gene: TRBV6-5; j_gene: TRBJ2-1; d_gene: TRBD2; abundance: .
CDR3nt: TGTGCCAGTAAGGATCAGGGCAATCAGCCCCAGCATTTT; CDR3aa: CASKDQGNQPQHF; v_gene: TRBV19; j_gene: TRBJ1-5; d_gene: .; abundance: .
CDR3nt: TGTGCCAGCAGCTTGCATCTCGGCGGGGGCGCAAATGAGCAGTTCTTC; CDR3aa: CASSLHLGGGANEQFF; v_gene: TRBV7-6; j_gene: TRBJ2-1; d_gene: .; abundance: .
CDR3nt: TGTGCCAGCAGCTTAGGGCAGGCAGCCTCCTATGGAGGCTACACCTTC; CDR3aa: CASSLGQAASYGGYTF; v_gene: TRBV7-9; j_gene: TRBJ1-2; d_gene: .; abundance: .
CDR3nt: TGTGCCAGCAGTTTTGAGCGGGATATAAACAATGAGCAGTTCTTC; CDR3aa: CASSFERDINNEQFF; v_gene: TRBV27; j_gene: TRBJ2-1; d_gene: TRBD2; abundance: .
CDR3nt: TGTGCCAGCAGCTTACCGGGACTCTTCAATGAGCAGTTCTTC; CDR3aa: CASSLPGLFNEQFF; v_gene: TRBV7-6; j_gene: TRBJ2-1; d_gene: .; abundance: once
CDR3nt: TGCGCCAGCAGCTTAGTTCTGACGGGGGGGGGTTACGAGCAGTACTTC; CDR3aa: CASSLVLTGGGYEQYF; v_gene: TRBV5-1; j_gene: TRBJ2-7; d_gene: TRBD2; abundance: .
CDR3nt: TGTGCCATCAGTGAGCCTAGCGGGGGAGAGACCCAGTACTTC; CDR3aa: CAISEPSGGETQYF; v_gene: TRBV10-3; j_gene: TRBJ2-5; d_gene: TRBD2; abundance: .
CDR3nt: TGTGCCAGCAGCTTAGTCGATTTCGGGACAGGGACCGATACGCAGTATTTT; CDR3aa: CASSLVDFGTGTDTQYF; v_gene: TRBV11-2; j_gene: TRBJ2-3; d_gene: TRBD1; abundance: .
CDR3nt: TGTGCCAGCAGCTTAGTCCTGGGAAACACCATATATTTT; CDR3aa: CASSLVLGNTIYF; v_gene: TRBV13; j_gene: TRBJ1-3; d_gene: .; abundance: .
CDR3nt: TGCGCCAGCAGCCAAGAAGACGCCGGGACAACGCTCGGGGACACTGAAGCTTTCTTT; CDR3aa: CASSQEDAGTTLGDTEAFF; v_gene: TRBV4-3; j_gene: TRBJ1-1; d_gene: .; abundance: .
CDR3nt: TGTGCCAGCAGCTTTGAGGGCCCTGCGGGCACAGATACGCAGTATTTT; CDR3aa: CASSFEGPAGTDTQYF; v_gene: TRBV7-2; j_gene: TRBJ2-3; d_gene: .; abundance: .
CDR3nt: TGTGCCTGGAGTGTAAACGGGGGGCGTGCTTTCTTT; CDR3aa: CAWSVNGGRAFF; v_gene: TRBV30; j_gene: TRBJ1-1; d_gene: .; abundance: .
CDR3nt: TGTGCCAGCTCACTGACAGGGGCGAACACTGAAGCTTTCTTT; CDR3aa: CASSLTGANTEAFF; v_gene: TRBV18; j_gene: TRBJ1-1; d_gene: TRBD1; abundance: .
CDR3nt: TGTGCCAGCAGTGTTGCGGAGTATAATTCACCCCTCCACTTT; CDR3aa: CASSVAEYNSPLHF; v_gene: TRBV6-1; j_gene: TRBJ1-6; d_gene: .; abundance: .
CDR3nt: TGCGCCAGCAGCCTTAGCGGGAGGACAGATACGCAGTATTTT; CDR3aa: CASSLSGRTDTQYF; v_gene: TRBV4-1; j_gene: TRBJ2-3; d_gene: TRBD2; abundance: .
CDR3nt: TGTGCCAGCAGTTACCGCGGGGGGGAGTCCAATGAGCAGTTCTTC; CDR3aa: CASSYRGGESNEQFF; v_gene: TRBV6-5; j_gene: TRBJ2-1; d_gene: TRBD2; abundance: .
CDR3nt: TGTGCCAGCAGCGTAGGGTGGGGGGGCGATTCACCCCTCCACTTT; CDR3aa: CASSVGWGGDSPLHF; v_gene: TRBV9; j_gene: TRBJ1-6; d_gene: .; abundance: .
CDR3nt: TGTGCCAGCAGCTCGACTACCCAAGAGACCCAGTACTTC; CDR3aa: CASSSTTQETQYF; v_gene: TRBV5-5; j_gene: TRBJ2-5; d_gene: .; abundance: .
CDR3nt: TGTGCCAGCAGCTTAGGTGTCCAGGGGTTCTACGAGCAGTACTTC; CDR3aa: CASSLGVQGFYEQYF; v_gene: TRBV11-2; j_gene: TRBJ2-7; d_gene: .; abundance: .
CDR3nt: TGTGCCAGCTCATCGGACAGGGTGAGCACAGATACGCAGTATTTT; CDR3aa: CASSSDRVSTDTQYF; v_gene: TRBV18; j_gene: TRBJ2-3; d_gene: TRBD1; abundance: .